A single T cell receptor (beta chain) is shown here with its context. Each CDR3 protein is one row after TCRdb ran MiXCR on the 5' RACE reads. The sample includes approximately 250,000 distinct CDR3 sequences, approximately 3.5% of them seen just once. This sample stems from a study of T cells after yellow fever vaccination. V gave up 0 bases and J gave up 0 bases, with 9 bases separating them. The CDR3 spans 16 residues. Germline CDR1 is LNHNV and CDR2 is YYDKDF (reference sequence). The chain joins TRBV15 to TRBJ1-3, with a tentative D call TRBD1 (5 bases). The starting material was PBMCs, obtained 15 days after the yellow fever booster vaccination. This receptor was identified in a man younger than 30 who received the YFV17D yellow fever vaccine. CDR3 sequence reads: CATSRDPGTSGNTIYF. In nucleotides, the CDR3 is TGTGCCACCAGCAGAGATCCAGGGACCTCTGGAAACACCATATATTTT.